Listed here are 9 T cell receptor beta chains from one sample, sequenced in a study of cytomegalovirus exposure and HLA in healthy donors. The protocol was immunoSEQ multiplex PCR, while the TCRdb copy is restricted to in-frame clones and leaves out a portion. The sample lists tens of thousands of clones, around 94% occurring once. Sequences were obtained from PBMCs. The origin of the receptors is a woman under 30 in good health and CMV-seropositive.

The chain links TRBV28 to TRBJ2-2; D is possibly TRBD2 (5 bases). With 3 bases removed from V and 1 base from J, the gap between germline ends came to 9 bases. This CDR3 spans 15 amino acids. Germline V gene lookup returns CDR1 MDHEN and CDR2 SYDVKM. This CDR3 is CASSFTSKNTGELFF. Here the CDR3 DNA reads TGTGCCAGCAGTTTTACTAGTAAGAACACCGGGGAGCTGTTTTTT.

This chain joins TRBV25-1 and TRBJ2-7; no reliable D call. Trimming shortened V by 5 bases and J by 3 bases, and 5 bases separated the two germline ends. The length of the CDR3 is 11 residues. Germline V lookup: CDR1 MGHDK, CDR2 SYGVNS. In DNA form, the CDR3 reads TGTGCCAGCAGTCCCAACTACGAGCAGTACTTC. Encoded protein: CASSPNYEQYF.

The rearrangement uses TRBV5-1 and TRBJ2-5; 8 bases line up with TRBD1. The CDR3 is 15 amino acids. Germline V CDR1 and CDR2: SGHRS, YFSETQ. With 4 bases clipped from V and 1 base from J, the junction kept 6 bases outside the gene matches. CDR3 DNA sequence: TGCGCCAGCAGCACGTGGGACAGGATCCAAGAGACCCAGTACTTC. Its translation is CASSTWDRIQETQYF.

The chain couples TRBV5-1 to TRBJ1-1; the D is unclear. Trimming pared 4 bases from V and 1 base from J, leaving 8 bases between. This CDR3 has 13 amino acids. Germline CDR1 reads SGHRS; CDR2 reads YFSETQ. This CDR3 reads CASSLRENTEAFF. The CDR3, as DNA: TGCGCCAGCAGCCTGAGGGAGAACACTGAAGCTTTCTTT.

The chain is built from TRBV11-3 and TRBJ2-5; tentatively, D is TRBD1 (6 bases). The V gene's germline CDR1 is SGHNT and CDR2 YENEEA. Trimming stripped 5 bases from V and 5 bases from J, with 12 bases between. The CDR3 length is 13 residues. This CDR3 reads CASSEGTRETQYF. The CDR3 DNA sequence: TGTGCCAGCAGCGAAGGGACAAGGGAGACCCAGTACTTC.

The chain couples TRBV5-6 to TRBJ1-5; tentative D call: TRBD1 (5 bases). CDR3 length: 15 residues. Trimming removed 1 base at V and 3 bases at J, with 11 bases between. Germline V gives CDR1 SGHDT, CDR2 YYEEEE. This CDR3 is CASSLFGGDNQPQHF. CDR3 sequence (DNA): TGTGCCAGCAGCTTGTTTGGAGGGGACAATCAGCCCCAGCATTTT.

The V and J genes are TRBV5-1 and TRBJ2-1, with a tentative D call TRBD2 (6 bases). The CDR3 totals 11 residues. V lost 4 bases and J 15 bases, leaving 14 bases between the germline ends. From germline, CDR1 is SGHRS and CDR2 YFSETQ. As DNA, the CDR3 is TGCGCCAGCAGCCTGGGGGGAGAGGGGTTCTTC. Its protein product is CASSLGGEGFF. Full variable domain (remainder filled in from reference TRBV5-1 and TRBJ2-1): KAGVTQTPRYLIKTRGQQVTLSCSPISGHRSVSWYQQTPGQGLQFLFEYFSETQRNKGNFPGRFSGRQFSNSRSEMNVSTLELGDSALYLCASSLGGEGFFGPGTRLTVL.

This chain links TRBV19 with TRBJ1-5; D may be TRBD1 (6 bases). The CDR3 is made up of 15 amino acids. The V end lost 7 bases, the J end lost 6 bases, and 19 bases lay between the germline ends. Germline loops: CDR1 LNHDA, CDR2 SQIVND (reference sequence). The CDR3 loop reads CASTLSTGWTQPQHF. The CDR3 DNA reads TGTGCCAGTACTCTCAGTACAGGGTGGACTCAGCCCCAGCATTTT.

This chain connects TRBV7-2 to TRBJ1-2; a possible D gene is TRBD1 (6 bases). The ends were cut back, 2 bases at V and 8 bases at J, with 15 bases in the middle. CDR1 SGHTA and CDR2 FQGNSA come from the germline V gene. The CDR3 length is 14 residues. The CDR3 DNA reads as TGTGCCAGCAGCTTAAGGGGGGGCGACCCCGGCTACACCTTC. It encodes CASSLRGGDPGYTF. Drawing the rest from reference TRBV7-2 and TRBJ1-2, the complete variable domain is GAGVSQSPSNKVTEKGKDVELRCDPISGHTALYWYRQSLGQGLEFLIYFQGNSAPDKSGLPSDRFSAERTGGSVSTLTIQRTQQEDSAVYLCASSLRGGDPGYTFGSGTRLTVV.